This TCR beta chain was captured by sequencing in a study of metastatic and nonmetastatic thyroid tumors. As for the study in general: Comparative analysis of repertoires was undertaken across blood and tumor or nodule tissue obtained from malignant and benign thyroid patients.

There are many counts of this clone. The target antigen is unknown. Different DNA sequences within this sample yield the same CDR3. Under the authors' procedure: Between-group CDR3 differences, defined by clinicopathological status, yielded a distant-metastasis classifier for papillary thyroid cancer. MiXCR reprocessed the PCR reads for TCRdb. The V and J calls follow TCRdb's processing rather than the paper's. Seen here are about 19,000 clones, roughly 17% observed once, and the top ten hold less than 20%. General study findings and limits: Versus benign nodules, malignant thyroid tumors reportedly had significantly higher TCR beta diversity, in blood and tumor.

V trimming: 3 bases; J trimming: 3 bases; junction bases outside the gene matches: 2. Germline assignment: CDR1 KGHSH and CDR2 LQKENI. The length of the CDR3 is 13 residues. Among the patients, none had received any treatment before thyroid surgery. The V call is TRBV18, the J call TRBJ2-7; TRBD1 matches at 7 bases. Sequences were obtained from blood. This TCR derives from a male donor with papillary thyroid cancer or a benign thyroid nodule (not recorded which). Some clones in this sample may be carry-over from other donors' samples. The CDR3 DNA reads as TGTGCCAGCTCACCGGGACAGAACTACGAGCAGTACTTC. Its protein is CASSPGQNYEQYF. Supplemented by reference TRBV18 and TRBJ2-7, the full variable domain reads NAGVMQNPRHLVRRRGQEARLRCSPMKGHSHVYWYRQLPEEGLKFMVYLQKENIIDESGMPKERFSAEFPKEGPSILRIQQVVRGDSAAYFCASSPGQNYEQYFGPGTRLTVT.